This TCR beta chain comes out of a study of control samples from healthy donors and cancer patients. The table came from immunoSEQ multiplex PCR; TCRdb's copy has only in-frame clones and leaves some out. The data show 55,000 to 75,000 clones, roughly 86% seen once. The CDR3 consists of 14 residues. Trimming removed 4 bases at V and 7 bases at J, with 14 bases between. Germline lookup yields CDR1 SGDLS and CDR2 YYNGEE. The chain joins TRBV9 to TRBJ1-4; D remains ambiguous. The sequence was collected from a woman aged 50 to 60 with head and neck cancer. Material: PBMCs. The CDR3 DNA reads TGTGCCAGCAGCCTAGGGATACAGATTGAAAAACTGTTTTTT. This encodes CASSLGIQIEKLFF.